This is a list of T cell receptor beta chains from one sample in a study of cytomegalovirus exposure and HLA in healthy donors. The table came from immunoSEQ multiplex PCR; TCRdb's copy has only in-frame clones and leaves some out. The sample lists fewer than 250,000 clones, roughly 79% occurring once. Material for sequencing was PBMCs. The origin of the receptors is a male donor in good health and CMV-seronegative. Both conserved end residues are part of each CDR3. D genes are given only for firm matches. Clone sizes are given selectively: once, few, many, or a class where the clone is expanded.

D	V	size	J	CDR3	DNA
.	TRBV7-9	.	TRBJ1-2	CASSLAIREGYTF	TGTGCCAGCAGCTTAGCAATCAGGGAAGGCTACACCTTC
TRBD2	TRBV6-5	.	TRBJ2-7	CASIGGRAYPYEQYF	TGTGCCAGCATTGGCGGGAGGGCCTATCCCTACGAGCAGTACTTC
.	TRBV6-1	.	TRBJ1-2	CASSPQGNYGYTF	TGTGCCAGCAGTCCGCAGGGAAACTATGGCTACACCTTC
.	TRBV4-2	.	TRBJ1-1	CASSLRGSSEAFF	TGTGCCAGCAGCCTTAGGGGTTCTTCTGAAGCTTTCTTT
.	TRBV4-3	.	TRBJ1-2	CASSQDWSGNYGYTF	TGCGCCAGCAGCCAAGATTGGTCAGGGAACTATGGCTACACCTTC
TRBD1	TRBV15	.	TRBJ1-4	CATSTGTGGTNEKLFF	TGTGCCACCAGCACTGGGACAGGGGGAACTAATGAAAAACTGTTTTTT
TRBD1	TRBV15	.	TRBJ1-3	CATSRGTGSGNTIYF	TGTGCCACCAGCCGGGGGACAGGGTCTGGAAACACCATATATTTT
TRBD1	TRBV7-2	.	TRBJ1-4	CASSPDRGSEKLFF	TGTGCCAGCAGCCCTGACAGGGGTAGCGAAAAACTGTTTTTT
TRBD1	TRBV18	.	TRBJ1-2	CASSPGTGMILGNGYTF	TGTGCCAGCTCACCCGGGACAGGGATGATATTAGGGAATGGCTACACCTTC
.	TRBV11-2	few	TRBJ1-4	CASSAGTYEKLFF	TGTGCCAGCAGTGCCGGGACATATGAAAAACTGTTTTTT
TRBD2	TRBV27	.	TRBJ2-7	CASSLGTSGRLEQYF	TGTGCCAGCAGTTTAGGGACTAGCGGGAGGCTCGAGCAGTACTTC
.	TRBV9	.	TRBJ2-5	CASSVAGGNPPETQYF	TGTGCCAGCAGCGTAGCCGGCGGGAATCCGCCAGAGACCCAGTACTTC
.	TRBV29-1	few	TRBJ1-2	CSAERTDYGYTF	TGCAGCGCCGAAAGGACAGACTATGGCTACACCTTC
.	TRBV29-1	few	TRBJ1-1	CSGGGTEAFF	TGCAGCGGGGGGGGGACTGAAGCTTTCTTT
.	TRBV5-1	.	TRBJ1-3	CASSLAGQGHTIYF	TGCGCCAGCAGCTTGGCCGGTCAGGGGCACACCATATATTTT
.	TRBV19	.	TRBJ1-4	CASSILLGAGKPATNEKLFF	TGTGCCAGTAGTATACTCCTAGGGGCCGGAAAACCTGCAACTAATGAAAAACTGTTTTTT
.	TRBV29-1	.	TRBJ2-7	CSGGEGDEQYF	TGCAGCGGGGGTGAGGGGGACGAGCAGTACTTC
TRBD2	TRBV5-4	few	TRBJ2-3	CASSLGLAITDTQYF	TGTGCCAGCAGTCTCGGACTAGCGATCACAGATACGCAGTATTTT
TRBD1	TRBV11-1	.	TRBJ2-5	CVSRTGGQETQYF	TGTGTCAGCAGAACAGGGGGACAAGAGACCCAGTACTTC
TRBD2	TRBV4-3	.	TRBJ2-4	CASSQEVMAAELAGKIQYF	TGCGCCAGCAGCCAAGAAGTTATGGCTGCGGAACTAGCGGGAAAAATTCAGTACTTC
TRBD2	TRBV27	.	TRBJ2-7	CASSLAGGPYEQYF	TGTGCCAGCAGTTTAGCGGGGGGGCCCTACGAGCAGTACTTC
.	TRBV7-2	.	TRBJ1-2	CASSLQNYGYTF	TGTGCCAGCAGTCTGCAGAACTATGGCTACACCTTC
.	TRBV12-5	.	TRBJ1-1	CASALPGGNTEAFF	TGTGCTAGTGCCTTGCCGGGGGGCAACACTGAAGCTTTCTTT
.	TRBV4-3	.	TRBJ2-1	CASSQTTGTSDNEQFF	TGCGCCAGCAGCCAGACGACAGGGACTTCTGACAATGAGCAGTTCTTC
.	TRBV6-5	.	TRBJ1-2	CASSSLQGLGYTF	TGTGCCAGCAGTTCGTTACAGGGCCTCGGCTACACCTTC
TRBD2	TRBV7-2	.	TRBJ2-7	CASGSEAGTYEQYF	TGTGCCAGCGGCTCGGAAGCGGGAACCTACGAGCAGTACTTC
.	TRBV21-1	few	TRBJ1-4	CASLPVGWSEKLFF	TGTGCCAGTCTGCCTGTTGGTTGGAGCGAAAAACTGTTTTTT
.	TRBV18	few	TRBJ1-4	CASSPPGATNEKLFF	TGTGCCAGCTCACCACCGGGGGCTACTAATGAAAAACTGTTTTTT
TRBD1	TRBV19	.	TRBJ2-7	CASSIFGDRGYEQYF	TGTGCCAGTAGTATCTTCGGGGACAGGGGCTACGAGCAGTACTTC
.	TRBV19	.	TRBJ1-3	CASSITGSSTIYF	TGTGCCAGTAGTATTACAGGGAGTAGCACCATATATTTT
.	TRBV5-4	.	TRBJ2-2	CASSLESGRGRLTGELFF	TGTGCCAGCAGCTTGGAGAGCGGACGAGGACGGTTAACCGGGGAGCTGTTTTTT
.	TRBV18	.	TRBJ1-1	CASSPLGSTEAFF	TGTGCCAGCTCACCCCTCGGGAGCACTGAAGCTTTCTTT
TRBD1	TRBV27	.	TRBJ1-4	CASSLSPTGLNEKLFF	TGTGCCAGCAGTTTATCCCCGACAGGGTTGAATGAAAAACTGTTTTTT
TRBD2	TRBV25-1	.	TRBJ2-1	CASRHIAGPYNEQFF	TGTGCCAGCAGACATATAGCGGGACCCTACAATGAGCAGTTCTTC
TRBD1	TRBV6-6	.	TRBJ1-5	CASSDRTGLEQPQHF	TGTGCCAGCAGTGACCGGACAGGGCTTGAACAGCCCCAGCATTTT
.	TRBV6-1	.	TRBJ1-5	CASSGQRYQPQHF	TGTGCCAGCAGTGGGCAGCGTTATCAGCCCCAGCATTTT
.	TRBV29-1	.	TRBJ2-1	CSVIPALNEQFF	TGCAGCGTTATCCCAGCGTTAAATGAGCAGTTCTTC
.	TRBV5-1	.	TRBJ1-4	CASSLNRATNEKLFF	TGCGCCAGCAGCCTCAACAGGGCAACTAATGAAAAACTGTTTTTT
TRBD2	TRBV2	.	TRBJ2-6	CASSEGGGGPGANVLTF	TGTGCCAGCAGTGAAGGGGGCGGGGGGCCTGGGGCCAACGTCCTGACTTTC
.	TRBV4-1	.	TRBJ1-5	CASSQEETVSRPQHF	TGCGCCAGCAGCCAAGAGGAGACAGTTTCTCGGCCCCAGCATTTT
TRBD1	TRBV6-5	.	TRBJ1-4	CASRGGQGGF	TGTGCCAGCAGGGGGGGACAGGGAGGGTTT
.	TRBV7-2	.	TRBJ2-1	CASSSEGGGWNEQFF	TGTGCCAGCAGCTCCGAGGGAGGAGGGTGGAATGAGCAGTTCTTC
.	TRBV7-9	few	TRBJ2-2	CASSTPGDSNTGELFF	TGTGCCAGCAGCACGCCAGGGGATTCGAACACCGGGGAGCTGTTTTTT
.	TRBV30	.	TRBJ1-2	CAWEKHGYTF	TGTGCCTGGGAAAAACACGGCTACACCTTC
TRBD1	TRBV6-6	.	TRBJ2-2	CASSGTANTGELFF	TGTGCCAGCAGTGGGACAGCGAACACCGGGGAGCTGTTTTTT
.	TRBV7-2	.	TRBJ2-7	CASSFGPGAYEQYF	TGTGCCAGCAGCTTTGGACCGGGAGCCTACGAGCAGTACTTC
.	TRBV27	.	TRBJ2-2	CASSLKLEGTGELFF	TGTGCCAGCAGTTTAAAGTTAGAGGGAACCGGGGAGCTGTTTTTT
.	TRBV11-2	.	TRBJ2-1	CASSLPVDGSSYNEQFF	TGTGCCAGCAGCTTACCTGTTGACGGGAGCTCCTACAATGAGCAGTTCTTC
.	TRBV5-5	.	TRBJ1-2	CASSLAQGFFGYTF	TGTGCCAGCAGCTTGGCTCAGGGGTTTTTTGGCTACACCTTC
.	TRBV5-1	few	TRBJ2-3	CASSLELTDTQYF	TGCGCCAGCAGCTTGGAGCTGACAGATACGCAGTATTTT
.	TRBV5-4	.	TRBJ1-1	CAQGQNTEAFF	TGTGCCCAGGGTCAGAACACTGAAGCTTTCTTT
TRBD1	TRBV19	.	TRBJ2-7	CASRPRQGAFDEQYF	TGTGCCAGTAGGCCCAGACAGGGGGCCTTTGACGAGCAGTACTTC
TRBD2	TRBV25-1	.	TRBJ2-5	CASSSRLAGGPVGETQYF	TGTGCCAGCAGTAGTCGACTAGCGGGAGGGCCAGTAGGTGAGACCCAGTACTTC
TRBD1	TRBV6-1	.	TRBJ1-2	CASRKGQGRTYGYTF	TGTGCCAGCAGGAAAGGACAGGGGAGGACCTATGGCTACACCTTC
.	TRBV7-2	.	TRBJ1-6	CASSSPDRLYNSPLHF	TGTGCCAGCAGCTCACCAGACAGACTCTATAATTCACCCCTCCACTTT
TRBD1	TRBV18	.	TRBJ2-7	CASSPTGEVYEQYF	TGTGCCAGCTCACCGACAGGGGAAGTCTACGAGCAGTACTTC
.	TRBV25-1	once	TRBJ2-6	CASSLPGTSGANVLTF	TGTGCCAGCAGTCTCCCCGGTACCTCTGGGGCCAACGTCCTGACTTTC
TRBD1	TRBV30	once	TRBJ2-3	CAWSKQGAMTDTQYF	TGTGCCTGGAGCAAACAGGGGGCTATGACAGATACGCAGTATTTT
TRBD2	TRBV7-2	.	TRBJ2-5	CASSLARTSGIGETQYF	TGTGCCAGCAGCTTAGCCCGGACTAGCGGGATAGGGGAGACCCAGTACTTC
.	TRBV2	.	TRBJ1-2	CAIQTLAPYGYTF	TGTGCCATCCAAACCCTGGCCCCCTATGGCTACACCTTC